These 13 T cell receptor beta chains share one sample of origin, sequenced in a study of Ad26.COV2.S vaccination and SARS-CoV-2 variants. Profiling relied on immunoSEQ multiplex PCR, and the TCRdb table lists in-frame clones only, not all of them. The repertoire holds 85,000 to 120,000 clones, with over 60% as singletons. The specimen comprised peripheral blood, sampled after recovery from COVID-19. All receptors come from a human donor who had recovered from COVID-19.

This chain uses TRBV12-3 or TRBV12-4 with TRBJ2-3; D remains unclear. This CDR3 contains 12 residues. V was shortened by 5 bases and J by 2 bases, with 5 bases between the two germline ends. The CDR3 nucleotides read TGTGCCAGCAGTCCTGACACAGATACGCAGTATTTT. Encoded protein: CASSPDTDTQYF.

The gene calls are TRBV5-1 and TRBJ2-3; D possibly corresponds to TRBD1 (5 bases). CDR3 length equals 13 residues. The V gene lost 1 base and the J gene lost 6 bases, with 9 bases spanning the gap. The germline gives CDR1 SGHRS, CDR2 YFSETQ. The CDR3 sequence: CASSLMQGDTQYF. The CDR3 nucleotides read TGCGCCAGCAGCTTGATGCAGGGCGATACGCAGTATTTT.

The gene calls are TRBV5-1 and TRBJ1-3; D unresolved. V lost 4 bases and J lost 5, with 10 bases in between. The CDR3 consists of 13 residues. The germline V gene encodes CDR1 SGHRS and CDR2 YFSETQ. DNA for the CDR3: TGCGCCAGCAGCGCCTCAGAGCGAAACACCATATATTTT. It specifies CASSASERNTIYF.

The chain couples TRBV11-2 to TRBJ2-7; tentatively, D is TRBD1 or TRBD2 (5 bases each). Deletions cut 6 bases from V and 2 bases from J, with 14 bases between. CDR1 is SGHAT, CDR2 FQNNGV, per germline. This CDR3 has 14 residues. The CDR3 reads CASSLGAEAYEQYF. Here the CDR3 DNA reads TGTGCCAGCAGTCTCGGGGCCGAGGCCTACGAGCAGTACTTC.

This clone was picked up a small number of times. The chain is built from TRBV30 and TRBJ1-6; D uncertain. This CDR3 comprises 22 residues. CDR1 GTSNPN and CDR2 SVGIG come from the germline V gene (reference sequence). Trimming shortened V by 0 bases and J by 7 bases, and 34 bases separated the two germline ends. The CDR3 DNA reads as TGTGCCTGGAGTGTATTTAGTCAGGAACTATACCCCATACAGAGGCGAAATTCACCCCTCCACTTT. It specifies CAWSVFSQELYPIQRRNSPLHF.

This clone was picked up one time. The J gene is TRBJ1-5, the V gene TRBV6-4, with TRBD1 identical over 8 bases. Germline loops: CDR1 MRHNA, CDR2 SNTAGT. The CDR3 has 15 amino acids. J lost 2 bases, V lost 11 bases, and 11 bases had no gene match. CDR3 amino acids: CARVDRGVGNQPQHF. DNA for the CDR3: TGTGCCCGAGTAGACAGGGGTGTTGGCAATCAGCCCCAGCATTTT.

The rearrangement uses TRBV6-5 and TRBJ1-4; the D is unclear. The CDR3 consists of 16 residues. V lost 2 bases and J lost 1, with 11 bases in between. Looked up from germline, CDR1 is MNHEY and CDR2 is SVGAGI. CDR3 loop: CASSYDWSGTNEKLFF. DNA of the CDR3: TGTGCCAGCAGTTACGATTGGTCCGGAACTAATGAAAAACTGTTTTTT.

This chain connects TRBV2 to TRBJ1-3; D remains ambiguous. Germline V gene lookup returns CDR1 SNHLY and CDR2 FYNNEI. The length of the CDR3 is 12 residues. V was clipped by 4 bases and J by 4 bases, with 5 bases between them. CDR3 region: CASSGWGNTIYF. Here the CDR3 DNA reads TGTGCCAGCAGTGGGTGGGGAAACACCATATATTTT.

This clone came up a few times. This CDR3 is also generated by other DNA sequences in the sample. CDR3 protein: CASSYPTEAFF. The CDR3 coding sequence is TGTGCCAGCAGTTACCCTACTGAAGCTTTCTTT. The chain joins TRBV6-2 or TRBV6-3 to TRBJ1-1; D unclear. CDR1 is MNHEY, CDR2 SVGEGT, per germline. V lost 2 bases, J lost 5 bases, and 3 bases lay in between. CDR3 length equals 11 residues.

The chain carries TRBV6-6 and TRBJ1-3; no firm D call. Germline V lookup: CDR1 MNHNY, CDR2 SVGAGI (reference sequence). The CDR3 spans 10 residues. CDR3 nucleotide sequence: TGTGCGAGCTCTGGAAACACCATATATTTT. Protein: CASSGNTIYF.

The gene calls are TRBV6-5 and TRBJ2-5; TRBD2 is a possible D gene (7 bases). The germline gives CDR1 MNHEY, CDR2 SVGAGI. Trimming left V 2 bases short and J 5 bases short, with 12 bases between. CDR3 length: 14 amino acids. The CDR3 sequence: CASSYGGAGETQYF. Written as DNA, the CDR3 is TGTGCCAGCAGTTACGGGGGGGCAGGGGAGACCCAGTACTTC.

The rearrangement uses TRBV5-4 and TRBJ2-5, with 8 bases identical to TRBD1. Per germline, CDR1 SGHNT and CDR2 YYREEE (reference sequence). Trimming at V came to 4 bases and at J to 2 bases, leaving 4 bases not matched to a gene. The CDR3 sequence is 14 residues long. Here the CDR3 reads CASSLDRGQETQYF. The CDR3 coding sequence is TGTGCCAGCAGCCTCGACAGGGGACAAGAGACCCAGTACTTC.

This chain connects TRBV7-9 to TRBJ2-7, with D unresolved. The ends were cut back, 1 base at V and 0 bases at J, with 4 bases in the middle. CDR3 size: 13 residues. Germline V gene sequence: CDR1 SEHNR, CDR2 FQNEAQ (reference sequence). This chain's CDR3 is CASSLGVSYEQYF. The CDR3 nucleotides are TGTGCCAGCAGCTTAGGCGTCTCCTACGAGCAGTACTTC.